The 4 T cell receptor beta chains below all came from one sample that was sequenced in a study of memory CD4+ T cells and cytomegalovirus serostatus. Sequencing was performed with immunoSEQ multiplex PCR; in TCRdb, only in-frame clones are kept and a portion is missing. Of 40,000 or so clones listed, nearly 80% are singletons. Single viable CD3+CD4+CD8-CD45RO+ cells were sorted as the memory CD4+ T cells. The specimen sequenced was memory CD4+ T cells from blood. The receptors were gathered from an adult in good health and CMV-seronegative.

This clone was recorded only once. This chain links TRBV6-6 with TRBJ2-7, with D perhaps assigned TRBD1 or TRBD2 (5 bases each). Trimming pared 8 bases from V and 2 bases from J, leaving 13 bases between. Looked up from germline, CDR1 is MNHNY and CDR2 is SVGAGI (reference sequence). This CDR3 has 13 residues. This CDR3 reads CASQGPAAYEQYF. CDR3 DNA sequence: TGTGCCAGCCAGGGACCGGCCGCCTACGAGCAGTACTTC.

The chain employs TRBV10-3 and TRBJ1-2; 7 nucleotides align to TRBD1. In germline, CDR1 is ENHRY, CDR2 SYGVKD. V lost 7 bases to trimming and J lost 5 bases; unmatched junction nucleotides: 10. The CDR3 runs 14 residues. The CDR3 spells CAIKPGTVEYGYTF. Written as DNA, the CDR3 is TGTGCCATCAAACCAGGGACAGTGGAATATGGCTACACCTTC.

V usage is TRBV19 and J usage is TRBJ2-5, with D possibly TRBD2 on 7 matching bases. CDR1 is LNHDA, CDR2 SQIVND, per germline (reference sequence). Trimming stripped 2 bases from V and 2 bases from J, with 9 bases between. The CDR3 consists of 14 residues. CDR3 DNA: TGTGCCAGTAGTATAAGCGGGACACAAGAGACCCAGTACTTC. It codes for CASSISGTQETQYF.

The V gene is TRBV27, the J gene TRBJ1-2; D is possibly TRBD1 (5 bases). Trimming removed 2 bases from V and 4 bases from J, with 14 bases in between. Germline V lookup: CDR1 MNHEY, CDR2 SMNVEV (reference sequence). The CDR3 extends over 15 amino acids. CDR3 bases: TGTGCCAGCAGTTTAATAGCAGGGAAGTTCTATGGCTACACCTTC. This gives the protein CASSLIAGKFYGYTF.